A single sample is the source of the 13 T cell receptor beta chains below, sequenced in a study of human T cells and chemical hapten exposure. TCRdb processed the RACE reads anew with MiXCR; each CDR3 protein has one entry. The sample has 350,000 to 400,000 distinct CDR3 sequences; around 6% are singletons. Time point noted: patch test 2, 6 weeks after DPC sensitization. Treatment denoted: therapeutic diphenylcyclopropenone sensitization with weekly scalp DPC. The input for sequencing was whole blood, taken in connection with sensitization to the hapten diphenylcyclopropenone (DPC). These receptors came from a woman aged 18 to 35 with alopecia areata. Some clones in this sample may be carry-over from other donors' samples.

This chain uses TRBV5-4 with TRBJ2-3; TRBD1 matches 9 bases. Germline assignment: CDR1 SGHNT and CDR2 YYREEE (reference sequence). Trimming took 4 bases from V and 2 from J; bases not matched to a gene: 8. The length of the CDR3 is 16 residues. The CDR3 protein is CASSPGGTGNTDTQYF. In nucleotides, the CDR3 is TGTGCCAGCAGCCCAGGGGGGACAGGGAACACAGATACGCAGTATTTT.

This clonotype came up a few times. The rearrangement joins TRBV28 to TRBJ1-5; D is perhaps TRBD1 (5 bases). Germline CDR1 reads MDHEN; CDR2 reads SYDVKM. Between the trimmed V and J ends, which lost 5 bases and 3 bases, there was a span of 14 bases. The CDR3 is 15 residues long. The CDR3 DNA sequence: TGTGCCAGCAGTCCGACCGACAGCCTCAATCAGCCCCAGCATTTT. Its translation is CASSPTDSLNQPQHF. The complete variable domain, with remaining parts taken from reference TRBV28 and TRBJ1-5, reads DVKVTQSSRYLVKRTGEKVFLECVQDMDHENMFWYRQDPGLGLRLIYFSYDVKMKEKGDIPEGYSVSREKKERFSLILESASTNQTSMYLCASSPTDSLNQPQHFGDGTRLSIL.

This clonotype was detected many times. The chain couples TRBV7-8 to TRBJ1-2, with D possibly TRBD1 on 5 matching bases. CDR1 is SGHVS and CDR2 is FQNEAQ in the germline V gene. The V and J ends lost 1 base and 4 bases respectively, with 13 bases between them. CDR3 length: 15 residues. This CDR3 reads CASSLVGPRGYGYTF. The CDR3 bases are TGTGCCAGCAGCTTAGTGGGGCCCCGAGGCTATGGCTACACCTTC.

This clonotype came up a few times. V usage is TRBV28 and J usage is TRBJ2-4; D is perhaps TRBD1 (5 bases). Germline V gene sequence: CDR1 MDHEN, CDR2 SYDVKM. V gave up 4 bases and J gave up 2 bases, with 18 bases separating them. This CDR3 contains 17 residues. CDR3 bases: TGTGCCAGCAGTTCCCAATCCCTCGACAGATCCAAAAACATTCAGTACTTC. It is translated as CASSSQSLDRSKNIQYF. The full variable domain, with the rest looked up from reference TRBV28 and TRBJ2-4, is DVKVTQSSRYLVKRTGEKVFLECVQDMDHENMFWYRQDPGLGLRLIYFSYDVKMKEKGDIPEGYSVSREKKERFSLILESASTNQTSMYLCASSSQSLDRSKNIQYFGAGTRLSVL.

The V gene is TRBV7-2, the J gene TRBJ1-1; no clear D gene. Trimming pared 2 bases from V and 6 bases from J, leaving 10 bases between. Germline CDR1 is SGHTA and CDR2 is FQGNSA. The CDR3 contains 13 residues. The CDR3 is CASSLIPLSEAFF. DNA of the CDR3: TGTGCCAGCAGCTTAATCCCCCTATCTGAAGCTTTCTTT.

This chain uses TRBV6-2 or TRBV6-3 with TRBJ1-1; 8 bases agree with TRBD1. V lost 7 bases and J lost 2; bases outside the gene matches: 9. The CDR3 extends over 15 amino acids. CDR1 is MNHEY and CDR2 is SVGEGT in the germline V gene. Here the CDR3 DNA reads TGTGCCAGCAATACAGCAGGGGGCGCAAACACTGAAGCTTTCTTT. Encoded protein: CASNTAGGANTEAFF.

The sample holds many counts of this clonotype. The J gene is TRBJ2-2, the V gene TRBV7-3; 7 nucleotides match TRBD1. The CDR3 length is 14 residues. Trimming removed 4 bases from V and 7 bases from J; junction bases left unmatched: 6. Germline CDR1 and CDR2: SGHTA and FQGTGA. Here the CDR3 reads CASSSTGPGGELFF. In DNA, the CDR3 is TGTGCCAGCAGCTCGACAGGGCCGGGCGGGGAGCTGTTTTTT. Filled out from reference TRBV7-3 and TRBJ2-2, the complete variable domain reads GAGVSQTPSNKVTEKGKYVELRCDPISGHTALYWYRQSLGQGPEFLIYFQGTGAADDSGLPNDRFFAVRPEGSVSTLKIQRTERGDSAVYLCASSSTGPGGELFFGEGSRLTVL.

As DNA, the CDR3 is TGTGCCAGCAGTTGGGACAGGCCCGGATACTCTGGAAACACCATATATTTT. Residues: CASSWDRPGYSGNTIYF. V usage is TRBV2 and J usage is TRBJ1-3, with 8 positions matching TRBD1. V lost 5 bases and J lost 0; bases outside the gene matches: 9. The CDR3 extends over 17 amino acids. CDR1 and CDR2 from the germline V gene are SNHLY and FYNNEI.

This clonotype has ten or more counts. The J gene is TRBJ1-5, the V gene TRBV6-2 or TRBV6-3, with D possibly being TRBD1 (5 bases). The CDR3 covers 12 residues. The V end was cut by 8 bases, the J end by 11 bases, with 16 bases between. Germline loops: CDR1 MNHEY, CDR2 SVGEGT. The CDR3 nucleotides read TGTGCCAGCCTATCCCAGGGAGACTCCCAGCATTTT. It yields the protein CASLSQGDSQHF.

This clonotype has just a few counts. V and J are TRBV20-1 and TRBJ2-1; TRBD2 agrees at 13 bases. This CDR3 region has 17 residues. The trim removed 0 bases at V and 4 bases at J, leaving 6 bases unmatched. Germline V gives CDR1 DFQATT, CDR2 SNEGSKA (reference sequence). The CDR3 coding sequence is TGCAGTGCTAGAGAACTAGCGGGGGGGACGAAATACAATGAGCAGTTCTTC. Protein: CSARELAGGTKYNEQFF.

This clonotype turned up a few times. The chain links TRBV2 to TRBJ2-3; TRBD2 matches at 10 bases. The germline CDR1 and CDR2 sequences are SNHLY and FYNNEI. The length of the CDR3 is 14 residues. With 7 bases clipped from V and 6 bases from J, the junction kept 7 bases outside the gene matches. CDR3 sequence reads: CASTGLAGADTQYF. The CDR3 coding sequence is TGTGCCAGCACCGGTCTAGCGGGGGCGGATACGCAGTATTTT.

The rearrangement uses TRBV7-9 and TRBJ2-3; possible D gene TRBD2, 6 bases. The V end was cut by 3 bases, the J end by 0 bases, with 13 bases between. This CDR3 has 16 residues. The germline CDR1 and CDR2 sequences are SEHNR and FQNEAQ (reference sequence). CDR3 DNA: TGTGCCAGCAGCTTTGGGGCTAGCGCCAGCACAGATACGCAGTATTTT. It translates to CASSFGASASTDTQYF.

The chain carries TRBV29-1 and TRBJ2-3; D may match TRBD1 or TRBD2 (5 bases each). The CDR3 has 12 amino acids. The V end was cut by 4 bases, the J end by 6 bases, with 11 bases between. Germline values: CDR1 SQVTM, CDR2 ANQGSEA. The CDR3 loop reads CSVVEGSDTQYF. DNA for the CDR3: TGCAGCGTTGTTGAGGGGTCGGATACGCAGTATTTT.